This passage covers 14 T cell receptor beta chains from one sample sequenced in a study of identical twins. TCRdb reanalysed the 5' RACE reads using MiXCR and keeps one entry per CDR3 protein. This sample has 650,000 to 750,000 distinct CDR3 sequences, with approximately 22% found just once. The same data also went into a second study, on T cells expressing NK-cell markers.

The sample taken for sequencing was PBMCs. The receptors stem from a woman under 30 in good health.

This clonotype was seen a handful of times. The rearrangement joins TRBV3-1 to TRBJ2-5; 8 nucleotides align to TRBD1. The V segment lost 4 bases and the J segment 5 bases; nucleotides outside the gene matches: 6. Germline assignment: CDR1 LGHDT and CDR2 YNNKEL (reference sequence). This CDR3 is 14 amino acids long. This chain's CDR3 is CASSRQGAWETQYF. Written as DNA, the CDR3 is TGTGCCAGCAGCCGGCAGGGGGCTTGGGAGACCCAGTACTTC.

The chain joins TRBV24-1 to TRBJ2-3, with unresolved D. The CDR3 loop spans 15 amino acids. V lost 6 bases and J lost 5, with 17 bases in between. Germline V gives CDR1 KGHDR, CDR2 SFDVKD. CDR3 loop: CATSKGRGREDTQYF. The CDR3 DNA is TGTGCCACCAGTAAGGGAAGAGGTAGGGAAGATACGCAGTATTTT.

CDR3 DNA sequence: TGTGCCTGGAGGGGACTAGCGGGAGATGAGCAGTTCTTC. This codes for CAWRGLAGDEQFF. V and J are TRBV30 and TRBJ2-1; 14 nucleotides match TRBD2. V was pared by 3 bases and J by 8 bases, with 0 bases of the junction left unmatched. The CDR3 runs 13 residues. The germline CDR1 and CDR2 sequences are GTSNPN and SVGIG (reference sequence).

Ten or more counts support this clonotype. This chain connects TRBV9 to TRBJ1-1; unclear D gene. Germline CDR1 SGDLS, CDR2 YYNGEE. Trimming stripped 0 bases from V and 1 base from J, with 4 bases between. This CDR3 spans 13 amino acids. The CDR3 region has the DNA TGTGCCAGCAGCGTAGAACCGAACACTGAAGCTTTCTTT. It yields the protein CASSVEPNTEAFF. Looking up the rest from reference TRBV9 and TRBJ1-1 gives the full variable domain: DSGVTQTPKHLITATGQRVTLRCSPRSGDLSVYWYQQSLDQGLQFLIQYYNGEERAKGNILERFSAQQFPDLHSELNLSSLELGDSALYFCASSVEPNTEAFFGQGTRLTVV.

CDR3 sequence (DNA): TGTGCCAGCAGCCAAGCCCAGCGGGGGGGCACAGATACGCAGTATTTT. Translation gives CASSQAQRGGTDTQYF. This chain links TRBV4-2 with TRBJ2-3; 9 nucleotides agree with TRBD2. CDR1 and CDR2 (germline): LGHNA, YNFKEQ. The CDR3 is 16 residues long. J lost 1 base, V lost 1 base, and 3 bases had no gene match.

In its sample, this clonotype was seen a few times. The CDR3 DNA is TGTGCCAGCAGGGGGGACTACACAGATACGCAGTATTTT. It yields the protein CASRGDYTDTQYF. The chain has TRBV10-3 and TRBJ2-3; D may match TRBD1 or TRBD2 (7 bases each). V dropped 10 bases and J dropped 2 bases, with 13 bases sitting between them. The CDR3 contains 13 residues. From germline, CDR1 is ENHRY and CDR2 SYGVKD.

This clonotype was counted at least ten times. The V and J genes are TRBV29-1 and TRBJ2-1; no reliable D call. V lost 6 bases and J 7 bases, leaving 1 base between the germline ends. Germline loops: CDR1 SQVTM, CDR2 ANQGSEA. The CDR3 extends over 8 amino acids. The CDR3 sequence: CSVNEQFF. The CDR3 nucleotides read TGCAGCGTAAATGAGCAGTTCTTC.

This clonotype has ten or more counts. The chain is built from TRBV20-1 and TRBJ2-1; 7 positions match TRBD2. The germline CDR1 and CDR2 sequences are DFQATT and SNEGSKA (reference sequence). The ends lost 0 bases at V and 7 bases at J; junction bases unmatched: 0. CDR3 size: 12 residues. CDR3 amino acids: CSARERENEQFF. The CDR3 DNA reads TGCAGTGCTAGAGAGCGGGAGAATGAGCAGTTCTTC.

The chain carries TRBV19 and TRBJ1-6; D is unclear. From germline, CDR1 is LNHDA and CDR2 SQIVND (reference sequence). CDR3 size: 13 residues. V was shortened by 6 bases and J by 9 bases, with 12 bases between the two germline ends. The CDR3 reads CASREVLFSPLHF. The CDR3 DNA reads TGTGCCAGTAGGGAGGTCTTGTTTTCACCCCTCCACTTT.

The chain combines TRBV29-1 with TRBJ2-1, with D possibly TRBD1 on 5 matching bases. Germline V gene sequence: CDR1 SQVTM, CDR2 ANQGSEA. Trimming shortened V by 4 bases and J by 3 bases, and 13 bases separated the two germline ends. The CDR3 is 14 amino acids. This chain's CDR3 is CSVAIVDSYNEQFF. The DNA for the CDR3 is TGCAGCGTTGCGATAGTCGACAGCTACAATGAGCAGTTCTTC.

This clonotype appeared a few times. This rearrangement joins TRBV5-1 to TRBJ2-3; 7 bases fit TRBD2. This CDR3 region has 18 residues. CDR1 is SGHRS and CDR2 is YFSETQ in the germline V gene. V lost 1 base and J lost 2; bases outside the gene matches: 13. The CDR3 DNA is TGCGCCAGCAGCTTGTCCAAGCGGGGCAGAGGCCCCACAGATACGCAGTATTTT. This translates into CASSLSKRGRGPTDTQYF.

The chain combines TRBV10-3 with TRBJ1-2; 10 bases map to TRBD1. V gave up 6 bases and J gave up 8 bases; unmatched junction bases: 12. Germline V gene lookup returns CDR1 ENHRY and CDR2 SYGVKD. The CDR3 extends over 15 amino acids. CDR3 sequence (DNA): TGTGCCATCAGGACAGGGGGCATAGGAGGGGGCGGCTACACCTTC. Protein sequence: CAIRTGGIGGGGYTF.

This clonotype was seen more than once but under ten times. A read error may explain this, as a much larger clone is one base away. This is likely a read error, given that the CDR3 carries no conserved phenylalanine or tryptophan at its end. J is TRBJ2-1 and V is TRBV7-2; no firm D call. The CDR3 is 17 amino acids. V gave up 0 bases and J gave up 8 bases, with 20 bases separating them. Germline V gene data show CDR1 as SGHTA and CDR2 as FQGNSA. CDR3 in DNA: TGTGCCAGCAGCTTAGCCAGGTGGCGGCCCCTGGAAGATGAGCAGTTCTTG. This sequence encodes CASSLARWRPLEDEQFL.

Only a few counts were recorded for this clonotype. The genes are TRBV10-3 and TRBJ1-2; no clear D. The V and J ends lost 0 bases and 0 bases respectively, with 8 bases between them. Germline CDR1 ENHRY, CDR2 SYGVKD. CDR3 size: 15 residues. CDR3 protein: CAISESVYSNYGYTF. CDR3 DNA: TGTGCCATCAGTGAGTCCGTTTACTCTAACTATGGCTACACCTTC.